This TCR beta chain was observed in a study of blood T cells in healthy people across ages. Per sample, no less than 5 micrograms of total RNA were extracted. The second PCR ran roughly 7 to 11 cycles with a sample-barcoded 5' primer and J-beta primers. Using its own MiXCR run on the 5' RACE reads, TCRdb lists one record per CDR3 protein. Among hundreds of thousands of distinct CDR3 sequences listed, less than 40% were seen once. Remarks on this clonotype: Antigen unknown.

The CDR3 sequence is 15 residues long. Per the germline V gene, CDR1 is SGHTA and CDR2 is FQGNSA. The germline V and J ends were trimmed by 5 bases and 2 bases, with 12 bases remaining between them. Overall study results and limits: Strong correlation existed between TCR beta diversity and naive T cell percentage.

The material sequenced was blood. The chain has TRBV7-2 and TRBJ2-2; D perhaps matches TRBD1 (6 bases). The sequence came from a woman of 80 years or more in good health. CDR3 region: CASSTVGGNTGELFF. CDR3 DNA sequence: TGTGCCAGCAGCACCGTAGGGGGAAACACCGGGGAGCTGTTTTTT.